This is a list of T cell receptor beta chains from one sample in a study of early T cells in non-severe SARS-CoV-2 infection. Each CDR3 protein gets one entry after TCRdb re-called the 5' RACE reads with MiXCR. The table shows around 98,000 distinct CDR3 sequences, with roughly 11% occurring only once. Sequences were obtained from whole blood. These receptors originate from an adult who was a healthcare worker with PCR-confirmed SARS-CoV-2 infection or an uninfected control (not recorded which). Both conserved end residues are part of each CDR3. A D gene is named only where the DNA matches it firmly. Not every row has a clone size; where given, it reads once, few, many or a size class.

TRBD1	TRBV12-3/TRBV12-4	TRBJ2-7	.	TGTGCCAGCAGTTCTGGACAGGTTGTCGAGCAGTACTTC	CASSSGQVVEQYF
TRBD1	TRBV6-1	TRBJ1-5	few	TGTGCCAGCAGGGAGGGGGCGACCCAGCCCCAGCATTTT	CASREGATQPQHF
.	TRBV28	TRBJ2-4	many	TGTGCCAGCAGTTTCGGGGGATCCAAAAACATTCAGTACTTC	CASSFGGSKNIQYF
.	TRBV28	TRBJ2-7	few	TGTGCCAGCAGTTTATCCTTCTTACACGTCTACGAGCAGTACTTC	CASSLSFLHVYEQYF
.	TRBV7-9	TRBJ1-2	many	TGTGCCAGCAGCTCGACTAAGCCGGGGCCAAGCTACTATGGCTACACCTTC	CASSSTKPGPSYYGYTF
.	TRBV7-8	TRBJ2-2	many	TGTGCCAGCAGCTTGGAGGGGGCCAACACCGGGGAGCTGTTTTTT	CASSLEGANTGELFF
.	TRBV29-1	TRBJ1-4	many	TGCAGCGTTGGCAGTCTCAATGAAAAACTGTTTTTT	CSVGSLNEKLFF
.	TRBV28	TRBJ1-2	.	TGTGCCAGCAGTTTACTCCAGGGCGGCTTCTATGGCTACACCTTC	CASSLLQGGFYGYTF
TRBD1	TRBV5-1	TRBJ1-2	many	TGCGCCAGCAGCCAGACCGGGACAGGGGTTTCTGGCTACACCTTC	CASSQTGTGVSGYTF
.	TRBV27	TRBJ1-1	few	TGTGCCAGCAGCTATTACAGTTACACTGAAGCTTTCTTT	CASSYYSYTEAFF
TRBD2	TRBV7-8	TRBJ2-1	.	TGTGCCAGCAGCTTAGGTCTAGCGGGGGCCGCGAGCTCCTACAATGAGCAGTTCTTC	CASSLGLAGAASSYNEQFF
.	TRBV10-2	TRBJ1-1	.	TGCGCCAGCACCTTTTACAGGGAGGGGACTGAAGCTTTCTTT	CASTFYREGTEAFF
.	TRBV27	TRBJ1-1	few	TGTGCCAGCAGTTTATCGACCGGGATGAACACTGAAGCTTTCTTT	CASSLSTGMNTEAFF
.	TRBV24-1	TRBJ2-6	.	TGTGCCACCAGTGATACCCCCACCGCAGGACCAATGGGGGCCAACGTCCTGACTTTC	CATSDTPTAGPMGANVLTF
.	TRBV24-1	TRBJ2-1	once	TGTGCCACCAGTGATTCGGGACGGAGCGGCAATGAGCAGTTCTTC	CATSDSGRSGNEQFF
TRBD2	TRBV29-1	TRBJ2-3	.	TGCAGCCTTCGGGGGGGCGCTCAGGCAGATACGCAGTATTTT	CSLRGGAQADTQYF
.	TRBV6-6	TRBJ1-1	many	TGTGCCAGCAGTTGGTCAGAGGGGCGAGTTGCGGCTTTCTTT	CASSWSEGRVAAFF
.	TRBV5-1	TRBJ1-1	many	TGCGCCAGCAGCCCCAGGACAGTAAGCATGAACACTGAAGCTTTCTTT	CASSPRTVSMNTEAFF
TRBD2	TRBV5-5	TRBJ2-2	few	TGTGCCAGCAGCTTAGCGTCGGGAGGGCGGACCGGGGAGCTGTTTTTT	CASSLASGGRTGELFF
TRBD1	TRBV14	TRBJ1-1	many	TGTGCCAGCAGCCGCACGCGGACAGGGGGCTTTGGGGCTGAAGCTTTCTTT	CASSRTRTGGFGAEAFF
.	TRBV18	TRBJ2-5	.	TGTGCCAGCTCACCGGTGGACCCGCCGCGTGAGACCCAGTACTTC	CASSPVDPPRETQYF
TRBD1	TRBV29-1	TRBJ1-1	.	TGCAGCGTAGGACAGGGGAACACTGAAGCTTTCTTT	CSVGQGNTEAFF
.	TRBV28	TRBJ1-1	few	TGTGCCAGTGAGGGGAACCCCAACACTGAAGCTTTCTTT	CASEGNPNTEAFF
.	TRBV29-1	TRBJ2-3	many	TGCAGCGTTGATTCCACCCAGCTCACGCAGTATTTT	CSVDSTQLTQYF